What follows is one TCR beta chain and its context. Germline CDR1 reads LNHDA; CDR2 reads SQIVND (reference sequence). V lost 5 bases and J lost 0; bases outside the gene matches: 7. This CDR3 has 16 residues. The sample originates from a study of blood T cell repertoires in COVID-19. Overall study context: COVID-19 samples, acute and convalescent, were from the United States, Italy and Spain.

This table comes from immunoSEQ multiplex PCR, and its TCRdb copy is limited to in-frame clones, with some not included. Here the sample spans fewer than 200,000 clones, around 83% being singletons. Source material: peripheral blood. This TCR came from a woman aged 70-85 years with COVID-19, enrolled during active disease. The V call is TRBV19, the J call TRBJ1-5; 7 bases fit TRBD1. CDR3: CASSQVHRGSNQPQHF. The CDR3 nucleotides read TGTGCCAGTAGTCAGGTCCACAGGGGTAGCAATCAGCCCCAGCATTTT.